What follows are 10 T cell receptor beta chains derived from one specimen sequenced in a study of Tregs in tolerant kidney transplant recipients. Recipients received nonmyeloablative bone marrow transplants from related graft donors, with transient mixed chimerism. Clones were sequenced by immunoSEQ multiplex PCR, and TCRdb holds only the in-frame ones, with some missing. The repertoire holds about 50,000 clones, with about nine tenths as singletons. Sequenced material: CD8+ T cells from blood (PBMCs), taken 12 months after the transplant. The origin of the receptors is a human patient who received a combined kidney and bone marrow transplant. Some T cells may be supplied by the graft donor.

The CDR3 nucleotides are TGCGCCAGCAGCCAACCCTCGGGGACTAGCGGGATAAGAGGCAATGAGCAGTTCTTC. The encoded protein is CASSQPSGTSGIRGNEQFF. This chain joins TRBV4-3 and TRBJ2-1; 13 nucleotides agree with TRBD2. Per germline, CDR1 LGHNA and CDR2 YSLEER. This CDR3 has 19 amino acids. V dropped 2 bases and J dropped 6; count of bases not matched to a gene: 13.

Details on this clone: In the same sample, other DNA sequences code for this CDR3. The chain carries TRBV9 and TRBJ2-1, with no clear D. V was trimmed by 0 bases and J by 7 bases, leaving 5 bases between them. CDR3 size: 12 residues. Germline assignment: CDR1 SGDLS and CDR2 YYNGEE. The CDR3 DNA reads TGTGCCAGCAGCGTAGCGAGTAATGAGCAGTTCTTC. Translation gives CASSVASNEQFF. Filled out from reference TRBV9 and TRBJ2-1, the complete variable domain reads DSGVTQTPKHLITATGQRVTLRCSPRSGDLSVYWYQQSLDQGLQFLIQYYNGEERAKGNILERFSAQQFPDLHSELNLSSLELGDSALYFCASSVASNEQFFGPGTRLTVL.

The CDR3 is CASSPPGGHEQFF. Written as DNA, the CDR3 is TGCGCCAGCAGCCCCCCGGGGGGTCATGAGCAGTTCTTC. The genes are TRBV4-1 and TRBJ2-1; TRBD2 aligns across 7 bases. V lost 4 bases to trimming and J lost 8 bases; unmatched junction nucleotides: 5. CDR1 and CDR2 from the germline V gene are MGHRA and YSYEKL. The CDR3 sequence is 13 residues long.

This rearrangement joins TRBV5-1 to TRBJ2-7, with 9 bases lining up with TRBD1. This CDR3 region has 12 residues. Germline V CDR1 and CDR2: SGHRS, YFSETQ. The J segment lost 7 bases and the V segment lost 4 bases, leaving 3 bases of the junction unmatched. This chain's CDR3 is CASSQTGGEQYF. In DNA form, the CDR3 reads TGCGCCAGCAGCCAGACAGGGGGAGAGCAGTACTTC.

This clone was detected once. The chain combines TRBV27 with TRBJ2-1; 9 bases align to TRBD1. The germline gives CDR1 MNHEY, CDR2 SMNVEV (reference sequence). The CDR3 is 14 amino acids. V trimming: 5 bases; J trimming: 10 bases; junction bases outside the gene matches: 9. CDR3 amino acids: CASSPLGTGREQFF. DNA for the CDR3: TGTGCCAGCAGTCCCCTCGGGACAGGGCGAGAGCAGTTCTTC.

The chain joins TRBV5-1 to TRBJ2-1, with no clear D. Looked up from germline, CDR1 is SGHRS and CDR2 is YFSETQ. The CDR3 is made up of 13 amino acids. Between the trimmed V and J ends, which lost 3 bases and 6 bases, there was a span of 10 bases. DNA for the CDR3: TGCGCCAGCAGCTCGCAGAGAGGCAATGAGCAGTTCTTC. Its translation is CASSSQRGNEQFF.

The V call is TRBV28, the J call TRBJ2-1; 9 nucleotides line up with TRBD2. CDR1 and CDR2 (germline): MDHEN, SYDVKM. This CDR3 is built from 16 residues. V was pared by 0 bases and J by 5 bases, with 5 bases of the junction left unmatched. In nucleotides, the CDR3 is TGTGCCAGCAGTTTATGGGCTAGCGGGAAACACAATGAGCAGTTCTTC. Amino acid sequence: CASSLWASGKHNEQFF.

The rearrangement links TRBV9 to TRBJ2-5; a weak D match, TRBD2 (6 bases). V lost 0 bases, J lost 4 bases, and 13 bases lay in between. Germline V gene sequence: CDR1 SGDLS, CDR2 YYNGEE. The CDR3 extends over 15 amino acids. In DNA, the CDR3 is TGTGCCAGCAGCGTAGGATCGGGGGTAGGAGAGACCCAGTACTTC. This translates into CASSVGSGVGETQYF. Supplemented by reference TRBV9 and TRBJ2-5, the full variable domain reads DSGVTQTPKHLITATGQRVTLRCSPRSGDLSVYWYQQSLDQGLQFLIQYYNGEERAKGNILERFSAQQFPDLHSELNLSSLELGDSALYFCASSVGSGVGETQYFGPGTRLLVL.

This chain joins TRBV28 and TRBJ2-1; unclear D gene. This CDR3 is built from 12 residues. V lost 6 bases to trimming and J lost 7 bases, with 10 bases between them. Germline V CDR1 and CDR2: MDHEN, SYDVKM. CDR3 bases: TGTGCCAGCAGCACACCCGGGAATGAGCAGTTCTTC. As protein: CASSTPGNEQFF. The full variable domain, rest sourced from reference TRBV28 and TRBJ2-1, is DVKVTQSSRYLVKRTGEKVFLECVQDMDHENMFWYRQDPGLGLRLIYFSYDVKMKEKGDIPEGYSVSREKKERFSLILESASTNQTSMYLCASSTPGNEQFFGPGTRLTVL.

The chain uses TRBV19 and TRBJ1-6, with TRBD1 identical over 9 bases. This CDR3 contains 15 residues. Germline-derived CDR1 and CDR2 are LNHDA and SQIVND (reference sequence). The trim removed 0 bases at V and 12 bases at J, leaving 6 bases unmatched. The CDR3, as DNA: TGTGCCAGTAGTATAGATGCGGGACAGGGCTTACCCCTCCACTTT. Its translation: CASSIDAGQGLPLHF.